This T cell receptor (beta chain) was recovered during a study of cytomegalovirus exposure and HLA in healthy donors. Study conclusions and caveats: A later analysis by the authors found several of the most significant clusters apparently linked to common viral pathogens.

The junction had 3 bases not matched to a gene; V was cut back by 0 bases and J by 2 bases. Germline loops: CDR1 SGHRS, CDR2 YFSETQ. The CDR3 sequence is 15 residues long. The primer mix had 60 Vbeta and 13 Jbeta primers. Data came from immunoSEQ multiplex PCR; TCRdb stores just in-frame clones and leaves some out. Here the sample spans approximately 89,000 clones, about two thirds being singletons. This clone has just one count. Antigen specificity is unknown. This receptor was obtained from a female donor in good health and CMV-seronegative. Sequenced input: PBMCs. The chain has TRBV5-1 and TRBJ2-7, with TRBD2 matching over 9 bases. The CDR3 coding sequence is TGCGCCAGCAGCTTGGCGGTAGCGGGGGCCTACGAGCAGTACTTC. It specifies CASSLAVAGAYEQYF.